The clone carrying this T cell receptor beta chain was detected once. The V gene lost 1 base and the J gene lost 9 bases, with 13 bases spanning the gap. The CDR3 has 15 residues. CDR1 is SGHTA and CDR2 is FQGNSA in the germline V gene. This specimen belongs to a study of blood T cell repertoires in COVID-19. At the level of the study: The United States, Italy and Spain were the sources of the acute and convalescent COVID-19 samples. PBMCs, B-cell-depleted T cells, or T cells were the source of the cDNA or gDNA that made up the material.

Per the original data handling: Scientists estimated how many nucleated cells there were by amplifying reference gene primers. Sequencing used immunoSEQ multiplex PCR; TCRdb keeps in-frame clones, though not all of them. V, J and clone size reflect that table, while D and trimming were determined from the DNA. The sample includes roughly 110,000 clones, approximately 80% of them seen just once. The TCR sequence derives from a woman aged 70-85 years with acute or convalescent COVID-19. Material: peripheral blood. The chain has TRBV7-2 and TRBJ1-6; a possible D gene is TRBD1 (5 bases). CDR3 residues: CASSLGKGIGSPLHF. CDR3 sequence (DNA): TGTGCCAGCAGCTTAGGAAAGGGGATAGGTTCACCCCTCCACTTT. The entire variable domain, with the rest obtained from reference TRBV7-2 and TRBJ1-6, is as follows: GAGVSQSPSNKVTEKGKDVELRCDPISGHTALYWYRQSLGQGLEFLIYFQGNSAPDKSGLPSDRFSAERTGGSVSTLTIQRTQQEDSAVYLCASSLGKGIGSPLHFGNGTRLTVT.